Below, 8 T cell receptor beta chains from the same sample are listed, as sequenced in a study of T cell changes during pregnancy in multiple sclerosis. Sequenced by immunoSEQ multiplex PCR; TCRdb stores in-frame clones only, minus some. The table records about 70,000 clones, roughly 92% of them present only once. The specimen comprised peripheral blood, sampled before pregnancy. Receptor source: a female donor with multiple sclerosis, enrolled in a pregnancy study.

J is TRBJ2-1 and V is TRBV7-9; TRBD1 is a possible D gene (5 bases). The V gene lost 6 bases and the J gene lost 6 bases, with 18 bases spanning the gap. The CDR3 runs to 15 residues. Germline CDR1 and CDR2: SEHNR and FQNEAQ (reference sequence). CDR3 DNA: TGTGCCAGCAGACCCAAACCGGAGACAGTCAATGAGCAGTTCTTC. It encodes CASRPKPETVNEQFF.

V gene TRBV6-5 combines with J gene TRBJ2-7; a possible D gene is TRBD2 (5 bases). V was pared by 5 bases and J by 5 bases, with 13 bases between. The CDR3 runs 13 residues. CDR1 and CDR2 (germline): MNHEY, SVGAGI. The DNA for the CDR3 is TGTGCCAGCAGTCCAGACTTACTAGACGAGCAGTACTTC. Translation: CASSPDLLDEQYF.

This chain links TRBV27 with TRBJ2-7; D is perhaps TRBD2 (6 bases). This CDR3 region has 13 residues. V dropped 3 bases and J dropped 2 bases, with 8 bases sitting between them. CDR1 and CDR2 (germline): MNHEY, SMNVEV (reference sequence). The CDR3 DNA is TGTGCCAGCAGTTTGGGGGGAACCTACGAGCAGTACTTC. This gives the protein CASSLGGTYEQYF.

The gene calls are TRBV7-4 and TRBJ2-7, with D perhaps matching TRBD2 (6 bases). V lost 5 bases and J 6 bases, leaving 20 bases between the germline ends. Germline V gene lookup returns CDR1 SGHVT and CDR2 SQSDAQ. The CDR3 is 15 residues long. CDR3 in amino acids: CASSDSHRRAGEQYF. The CDR3 DNA follows: TGTGCCAGCAGCGACTCCCACCGGAGGGCGGGCGAGCAGTACTTC.

The chain combines TRBV28 with TRBJ2-7, with a possible D match to TRBD1 (5 bases). This CDR3 region has 14 residues. With 6 bases removed from V and 2 bases from J, the gap between germline ends came to 14 bases. The germline V gene encodes CDR1 MDHEN and CDR2 SYDVKM. CDR3 sequence reads: CASSQGGQAYEQYF. DNA for the CDR3: TGTGCCAGCAGCCAAGGTGGACAAGCCTACGAGCAGTACTTC. Supplemented by reference TRBV28 and TRBJ2-7, the full variable domain reads DVKVTQSSRYLVKRTGEKVFLECVQDMDHENMFWYRQDPGLGLRLIYFSYDVKMKEKGDIPEGYSVSREKKERFSLILESASTNQTSMYLCASSQGGQAYEQYFGPGTRLTVT.

The chain couples TRBV27 to TRBJ2-3, with D perhaps TRBD2 (6 bases). Germline V gene lookup returns CDR1 MNHEY and CDR2 SMNVEV (reference sequence). V was trimmed by 3 bases and J by 1 base, leaving 11 bases between them. The CDR3 loop spans 15 amino acids. The CDR3 spells CASSFHKRGTDTQYF. DNA of the CDR3: TGTGCCAGCAGTTTTCACAAGCGGGGCACAGATACGCAGTATTTT.

This clone was recorded once. The chain uses TRBV19 and TRBJ1-1, with 7 bases that match TRBD1. Germline V gives CDR1 LNHDA, CDR2 SQIVND (reference sequence). J gave up 3 bases and V 2 bases, and 3 bases lay outside the gene matches. The CDR3 contains 14 residues. The CDR3 protein is CASSISDRHTEAFF. The CDR3 coding sequence is TGTGCCAGTAGTATATCGGACAGGCACACTGAAGCTTTCTTT. Variable domain in full (rest from reference TRBV19 and TRBJ1-1): DGGITQSPKYLFRKEGQNVTLSCEQNLNHDAMYWYRQDPGQGLRLIYYSQIVNDFQKGDIAEGYSVSREKKESFPLTVTSAQKNPTAFYLCASSISDRHTEAFFGQGTRLTVV.

The genes are TRBV6-6 and TRBJ2-7; TRBD1 is a possible D gene (6 bases). Germline loops: CDR1 MNHNY, CDR2 SVGAGI (reference sequence). CDR3 length equals 15 residues. The V and J ends lost 3 bases and 0 bases respectively, with 12 bases between them. The DNA for the CDR3 is TGTGCCAGCAGTTATCCGGGACAACCCTCCTACGAGCAGTACTTC. Its protein is CASSYPGQPSYEQYF.